What follows is one T cell receptor beta chain and its context. This specimen comes from a study of blood T cell repertoires in COVID-19. Study information: Acute and convalescent COVID-19 specimens originated in the United States, Italy and Spain.

Original processing methods: Reference gene primer amplification gave nucleated cell count estimates. TCRdb keeps only in-frame clones here, not all; method: immunoSEQ multiplex PCR. For V, J and clone size, that table is used; D and trimming come from the DNA. In the table there are about 120,000 clones, 75% to 80% of which are singletons. This CDR3 is 16 amino acids long. Germline CDR1 SGDLS, CDR2 YYNGEE. With V trimmed by 3 bases and J by 6 bases, 11 bases remained unmatched. Source material: peripheral blood. The rearrangement uses TRBV9 and TRBJ1-2; 10 nucleotides align to TRBD1. This TCR was sampled from a woman older than 75 with active or convalescent COVID-19. The CDR3 coding sequence is TGTGCCAGCAGCGCGGAAGTCACGACAGGGGGCGATGGCTACACCTTC. Translating it yields CASSAEVTTGGDGYTF.